The entry below describes one TCR beta chain. This clone showed up just a few times. Its antigen is not yet known. The record has no base qualities; no much larger clone is one base away. Using the deep immunoSEQ assay, multiplex PCR amplified TCR CDR3 regions from genomic DNA. Genomic DNA extracted from each cell subset was distributed evenly over all wells of several immunoSEQ 96-well plates, and each plate served as one replicate. Each replicate PCR for sorted subsets received around 0.2 ug genomic DNA, equal to about 29,000 T cell genomes. Purified libraries were measured with a Qubit 3.0 fluorometer, size-checked on a Bioanalyzer 2100, and measured again with the KAPA Library Quantification kit. A separate single-read 150-cycle Illumina NextSeq 550 flow cell was used to sequence each immunoSEQ 96-well plate. Per the original workflow: Because the immunoSEQ output held only junctional sequences and lacked quality scores, the filtering could not match the filtering applied to full-length reads. To assign V/J genes and CDR3, sequences were annotated using PyIR, a Python wrapper for IgBLAST v1.9, with IMGT germline references. Reads with weak V/J assignments (E-value above 1e-6), missing CDR3, stop codons, out-of-frame junctions, or ambiguous translated residues were removed. V3J clonotypes were defined as sequences sharing an identical inferred V gene, J gene, and CDR3 amino acid sequence. Percentage overlap between repertoires was calculated by dividing the number of shared unique clonotypes by the size of the smaller repertoire. Richness of each repertoire was evaluated using RTK rarefaction, the Chao1 estimator, and Recon v2.1 estimates of unobserved clonotypes. Generation probabilities were computed with OLGA for all TCRbeta clonotypes obtained by the gDNA method from a handful of donors. Here the immuneACCESS table is served through TCRdb, limited to in-frame sequences with V and J called. Missing clones are a known gap in these copies; in checked studies unresolved V genes cover under half, and the rest lacks a known reason. V, J and clone size were drawn from that table, and D and trimming were deduced from the DNA. This sample gives approximately 2.5 million clones in total; more than 80% of them show up just once. The top ten clones comprise under 0.15% of the sample.

Healthy HIV-negative adults with no recently reported acute infections or vaccinations were included as donors. Only Caucasian adults living in Nashville, Tennessee, USA were represented among the donors. CD4+ T cells were enriched by magnetic negative selection, after which naive cells were positively selected on CD45RA and the negative fraction was taken as the memory subset. After blood collection by leukapheresis, PBMCs were isolated using Ficoll-Histopaque density gradient centrifugation and then cryopreserved in the vapor phase of liquid nitrogen. Purity and quantity of every magnetically sorted T cell population were checked by analytical flow cytometry. Genomic DNA was isolated from each sorted fraction and quantified by UV absorbance on a Nanodrop 2000c. The data belong to a study of shared clonotypes between healthy human individuals (dated by TCRdb to 2018 to 2021). For context, the study as a whole: Three men and two women, aged 18 to 49 years, made up the cohort. Leukapheresis yielded between about 0.85 and 9 billion PBMCs per donor. To increase sequencing depth and limit assay-specific biases, different laboratories used diverse techniques to prepare libraries and sequence TCR repertoires. For each donor, three plates each were used for CD4 naive and CD4 memory, two plates were used for CD8 naive, and one plate was used for CD8 memory. The study deeply sequenced blood TCR repertoires of five healthy adults to estimate repertoire size and the extent of clonotype sharing between individuals. General findings and caveats noted by the study authors: Across four donors, around 5% of naive CD4, roughly 3.4% of naive CD8, approximately 2.5% of memory CD4, and approximately 0.4% of memory CD8 clonotypes were shared. Larger estimated clonotype richness was generally found for naive subsets than for memory subsets. Sampling was restricted to blood, and TCR repertoires in tissues likely differ from the TCR repertoires found in blood. Compared with non-shared clonotypes, clonotypes shared by all four sorted-subset donors had higher generation probabilities. Even with the large sequencing depth, rarefaction of the sorted-subset datasets indicated that sequencing was incomplete. Pairwise subsampling led to the expectation that sequencing depth would affect the degree of clonotype sharing among donors. The small number of donors limited the genetic and exposure-history diversity represented.

V sheds 2 bases and J sheds 6 bases, leaving 8 bases between their ends. The CDR3 numbers 13 residues from cysteine through phenylalanine. The CDR3 DNA has 39 bases and is translated from base 1. Looking up the germline V gene yields CDR1 MDHEN and CDR2 SYDVKM. Recombination connected TRBV28 to TRBJ1-5, with an unclear D gene assignment. The sequence was collected from a man between 18 and 29 years old in good health. The sequencing sample was made of naive CD4+ T cells sorted from blood. The cell subset or site label here, explained by the study, means: CD45RA+ positively selected. The CDR3 amino acid sequence is: CASSLAGIQPQHF. DNA sequence: TGTGCCAGCAGTTTAGCGGGGATTCAGCCCCAGCATTTT.